One and the same sample provided the 8 T cell receptor beta chains below, sequenced in a study of blood T cell repertoires in COVID-19. Produced via immunoSEQ multiplex PCR; TCRdb's table is partial and in-frame only. The data contain approximately 260,000 clones, around 90% of them seen just once; the ten biggest clones take up roughly 3.3%. Sequenced input: peripheral blood. The source is a woman aged 40 to 50 with acute or convalescent COVID-19.

This sequence joins TRBV6-2 or TRBV6-3 and TRBJ2-3, with TRBD1 identical over 7 bases. CDR3 size: 17 residues. Germline values: CDR1 MNHEY, CDR2 SVGEGT. The trim removed 6 bases at V and 0 bases at J, leaving 12 bases unmatched. The CDR3 loop reads CASRYQKGAPSTDTQYF. Written as DNA, the CDR3 is TGTGCCAGCAGGTACCAAAAGGGGGCCCCTAGCACAGATACGCAGTATTTT.

The chain employs TRBV5-6 and TRBJ1-2; D unresolved. The CDR3 extends over 14 amino acids. The ends were cut back, 3 bases at V and 6 bases at J, with 15 bases in the middle. The germline CDR1 and CDR2 sequences are SGHDT and YYEEEE. The CDR3, as DNA: TGTGCCAGCAGCTCCGGCGTGGGCTGGAATGGCTACACCTTC. It specifies CASSSGVGWNGYTF.

V and J are TRBV30 and TRBJ1-5; D uncertain. Trimming removed 0 bases at V and 1 base at J, with 4 bases between. The CDR3 covers 13 residues. Germline CDR1 reads GTSNPN; CDR2 reads SVGIG (reference sequence). The CDR3 here is CAWSVLSNQPQHF. The CDR3 nucleotides read TGTGCCTGGAGTGTACTAAGCAATCAGCCCCAGCATTTT.

The chain couples TRBV24-1 to TRBJ1-5, with 9 nucleotides matching TRBD1. V lost 1 base, J lost 5 bases, and 17 bases stayed unmatched. CDR3 size: 20 residues. The V gene's germline CDR1 is KGHDR and CDR2 SFDVKD. The CDR3 bases are TGTGCCACCAGTGATTTTTCCGGGACAGGGAAAGGTGAGTATGATCAGCCCCAGCATTTT. Translated, it gives CATSDFSGTGKGEYDQPQHF.

The rearrangement joins TRBV10-2 to TRBJ1-3; TRBD1 matches 8 bases. The V and J ends lost 0 bases and 2 bases, in that order; junction bases with no gene match: 0. The length of the CDR3 is 15 residues. Germline-derived CDR1 and CDR2 are WSHSY and SAAADI. The CDR3 bases are TGCGCCAGCAGTGAGTCGACAGGGGCTGGAAACACCATATATTTT. Translation: CASSESTGAGNTIYF.

The chain recombines TRBV5-4 with TRBJ1-2, with D uncertain. This CDR3 has 16 amino acids. The germline gives CDR1 SGHNT, CDR2 YYREEE (reference sequence). Between the trimmed V and J ends, which lost 0 bases and 4 bases, there was a span of 16 bases. CDR3 bases: TGTGCCAGCAGCTTGGGAGAAGAGGGTGATTTCTATGGCTACACCTTC. Its protein product is CASSLGEEGDFYGYTF.

The table lists this clone with a count of one. This chain connects TRBV25-1 to TRBJ1-1; the D is unclear. CDR3 length: 14 residues. Trimming stripped 5 bases from V and 1 base from J, with 11 bases between. CDR1 MGHDK and CDR2 SYGVNS come from the germline V gene. The CDR3 coding sequence is TGTGCCAGCAGTTCGGTCGGAGGGAACACTGAAGCTTTCTTT. This gives the protein CASSSVGGNTEAFF.

The V and J genes are TRBV4-2 and TRBJ2-3; 8 nucleotides match TRBD1. Per germline, CDR1 LGHNA and CDR2 YNFKEQ. The CDR3 has 16 residues. J gave up 4 bases and V 1 base, and 7 bases lay outside the gene matches. The CDR3 sequence is CASSQVQGVDADTQYF. The CDR3, as DNA: TGTGCCAGCAGCCAAGTACAGGGGGTGGATGCAGATACGCAGTATTTT.